This TCR beta chain was profiled in a study of T cell changes during pregnancy in multiple sclerosis. Measured with immunoSEQ multiplex PCR; TCRdb has only the in-frame clones, and not every one. The sample lists approximately 69,000 clones; just over 90% were seen once. The ends lost 4 bases at V and 8 bases at J; junction bases unmatched: 12. Germline V gives CDR1 SGHTS, CDR2 YDEGEE. The CDR3 has 15 amino acids. This rearrangement joins TRBV5-8 to TRBJ2-5, with 9 bases that match TRBD2. This receptor was identified in a female donor in good health, enrolled as a control in a pregnancy study. Specimen: peripheral blood, collected in the second trimester of pregnancy. The CDR3 sequence is CASSPLLAGPGTQYF. In nucleotides, the CDR3 is TGTGCCAGCAGCCCCCTCCTAGCGGGGCCTGGAACCCAGTACTTC.